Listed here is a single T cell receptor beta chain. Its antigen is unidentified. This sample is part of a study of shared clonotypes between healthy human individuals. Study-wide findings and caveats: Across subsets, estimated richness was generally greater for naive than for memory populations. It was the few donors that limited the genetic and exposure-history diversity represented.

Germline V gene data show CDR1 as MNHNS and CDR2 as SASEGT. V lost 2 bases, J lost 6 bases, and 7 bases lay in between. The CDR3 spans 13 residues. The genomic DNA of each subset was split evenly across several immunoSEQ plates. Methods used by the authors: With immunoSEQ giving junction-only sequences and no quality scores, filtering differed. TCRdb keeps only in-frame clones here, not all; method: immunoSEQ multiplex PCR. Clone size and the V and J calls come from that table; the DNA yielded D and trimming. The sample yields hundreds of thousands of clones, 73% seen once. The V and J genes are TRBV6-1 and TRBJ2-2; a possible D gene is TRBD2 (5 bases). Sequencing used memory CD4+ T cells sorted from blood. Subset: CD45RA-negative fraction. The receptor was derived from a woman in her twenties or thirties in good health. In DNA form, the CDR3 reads TGTGCCAGCAGTGAAAGACTACCCGGGGAGCTGTTTTTT. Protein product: CASSERLPGELFF.